The TCR beta chain described here comes from a study of CD8 T cells in Susac syndrome. Study-wide background: Blood was drawn from Susac syndrome patients while they were therapy-naive, on corticosteroids, or on intravenous immunoglobulin alone.

Negative isolation was used for CD8+ and CD4+ T cells and FACS enrichment for TEMRA cells. The CDR3 has 14 residues. Trimming removed 1 base from V and 4 bases from J, with 10 bases in between. It was with random hexamers that 0.5 to 1 ug RNA was reverse transcribed. TCRdb independently ran MiXCR on the immunoSEQ multiplex PCR reads; one entry per CDR3 protein. The sample gives about 180,000 distinct CDR3 sequences, approximately 94% of which show up once; 0.12% is in the top ten. Sequencing was done on a sample of CD4+ T cells from PBMCs. The TCR comes from a human donor with Susac syndrome. This sequence joins TRBV12-3 or TRBV12-4 and TRBJ1-2; D not certain. CDR3 nucleotides: TGTGCCAGCAGTTTAGGAGGCAGTACCTATGGCTACACCTTC. Its translation is CASSLGGSTYGYTF.